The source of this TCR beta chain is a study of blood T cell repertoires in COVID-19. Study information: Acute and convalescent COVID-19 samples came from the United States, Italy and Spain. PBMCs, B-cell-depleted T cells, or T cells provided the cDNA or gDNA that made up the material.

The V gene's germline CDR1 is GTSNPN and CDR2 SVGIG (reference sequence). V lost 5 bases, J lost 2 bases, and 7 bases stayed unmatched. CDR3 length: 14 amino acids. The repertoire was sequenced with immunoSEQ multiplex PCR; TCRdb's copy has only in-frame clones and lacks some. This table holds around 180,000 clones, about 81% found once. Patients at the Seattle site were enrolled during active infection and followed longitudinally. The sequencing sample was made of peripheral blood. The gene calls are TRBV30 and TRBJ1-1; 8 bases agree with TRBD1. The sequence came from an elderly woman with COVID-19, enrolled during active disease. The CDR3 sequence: CAWSPSGGNTEAFF. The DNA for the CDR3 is TGTGCCTGGTCACCATCAGGGGGCAACACTGAAGCTTTCTTT.